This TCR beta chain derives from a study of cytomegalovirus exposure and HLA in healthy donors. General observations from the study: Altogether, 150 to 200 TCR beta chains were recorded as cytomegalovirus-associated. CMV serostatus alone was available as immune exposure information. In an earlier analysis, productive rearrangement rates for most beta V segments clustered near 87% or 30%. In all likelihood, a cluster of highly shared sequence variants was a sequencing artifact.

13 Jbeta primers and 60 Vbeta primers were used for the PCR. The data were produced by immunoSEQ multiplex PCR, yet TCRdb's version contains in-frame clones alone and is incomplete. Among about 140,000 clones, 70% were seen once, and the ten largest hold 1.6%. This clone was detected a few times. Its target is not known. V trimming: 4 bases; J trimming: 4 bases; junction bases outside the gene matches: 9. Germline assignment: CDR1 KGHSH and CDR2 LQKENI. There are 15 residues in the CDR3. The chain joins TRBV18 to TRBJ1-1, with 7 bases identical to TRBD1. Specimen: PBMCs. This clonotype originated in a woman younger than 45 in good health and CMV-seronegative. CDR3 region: CASSQQGSEATEAFF. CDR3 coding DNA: TGTGCCAGCTCACAACAGGGGAGTGAGGCCACTGAAGCTTTCTTT.